The clone carrying this T cell receptor (beta chain) has just a few counts. What it binds is not known. This record comes from a study of cytomegalovirus exposure and HLA in healthy donors. Study outcomes and limitations: V- and J-gene trimming of TCR beta was linked (in a later analysis) to a missense DCLRE1C variant. Some public TCRs appeared in many individuals, while most sequences were rare.

This PCR relied on a set of 60 Vbeta primers and 13 Jbeta primers. TCRdb's copy holds only in-frame clones and misses some; the assay was immunoSEQ multiplex PCR. Among approximately 200,000 clones, just under 80% were seen once, and the ten largest hold approximately 5.4%. J lost 7 bases, V lost 2 bases, and 8 bases had no gene match. The germline V gene has CDR1 MDHEN and CDR2 SYDVKM. The CDR3 spans 14 residues. The specimen was PBMCs. The TCR comes from a woman aged 30 to 39 in good health and CMV-seropositive. The V gene is TRBV28, the J gene TRBJ2-7; TRBD2 matches at 7 bases. CDR3 in amino acids: CASSLERGRDEQYF. The CDR3 DNA reads as TGTGCCAGCAGTTTAGAGCGGGGTCGGGATGAGCAGTACTTC.